One sample yielded the 11 T cell receptor beta chains listed below, sequenced in a study of beta chain features in type 1 diabetes. Study-level points and caveats: Type 1 diabetes patients showed a moderate but significant shortening of TCRB CDR3s in all four CD4+ subsets.

cDNA synthesis used the whole RNA isolate, giving expressed TCRB sequences. The table came from immunoSEQ multiplex PCR; TCRdb's copy has only in-frame clones and leaves some out. Here the sample spans fewer than 30,000 clones, around three fifths being singletons. These receptors' antigens are unknown. The sample was Tregs from blood. The receptors shown here come from a woman between 18 and 29 years old with type 1 diabetes.

V is TRBV29-1 and J is TRBJ2-3; D is unclear. The CDR3 contains 12 residues. Germline loops: CDR1 SQVTM, CDR2 ANQGSEA. Trimming left V 6 bases short and J 5 bases short, with 12 bases between. CDR3 region: CSVLSDVDTQYF. The CDR3 DNA follows: TGCAGCGTCCTGAGCGACGTAGATACGCAGTATTTT.

With respect to this clone: Other DNA sequences within the sample encode an identical CDR3. The V call is TRBV11-2, the J call TRBJ2-5; TRBD1 aligns across 7 bases. The germline CDR1 and CDR2 sequences are SGHAT and FQNNGV. The CDR3 is 15 residues long. V trimming: 3 bases; J trimming: 0 bases; junction bases outside the gene matches: 4. Here the CDR3 DNA reads TGTGCCAGCAGCTTGGGACAGATTTACCAAGAGACCCAGTACTTC. Amino acid sequence: CASSLGQIYQETQYF.

V is TRBV7-2 and J is TRBJ2-3, with D tentatively TRBD2 (5 bases). Germline CDR1 reads SGHTA; CDR2 reads FQGNSA. V dropped 2 bases and J dropped 2 bases, with 14 bases sitting between them. This CDR3 comprises 16 residues. The CDR3 DNA is TGTGCCAGCAGCTTAAGGCCTAGCTTATCCACAGATACGCAGTATTTT. Amino acid sequence: CASSLRPSLSTDTQYF.

This sequence joins TRBV7-9 and TRBJ1-1, with D uncertain. Per germline, CDR1 SEHNR and CDR2 FQNEAQ (reference sequence). This CDR3 has 14 residues. V lost 5 bases and J 6 bases, leaving 16 bases between the germline ends. The CDR3, as DNA: TGTGCCAGCAGCCCCGGAGCTGATTATGCTGAAGCTTTCTTT. The encoded protein is CASSPGADYAEAFF. The entire variable domain, with the rest obtained from reference TRBV7-9 and TRBJ1-1, is as follows: DTGVSQNPRHKITKRGQNVTFRCDPISEHNRLYWYRQTLGQGPEFLTYFQNEAQLEKSRLLSDRFSAERPKGSFSTLEIQRTEQGDSAMYLCASSPGADYAEAFFGQGTRLTVV.

This clone was seen a few times. The J gene is TRBJ2-7, the V gene TRBV23-1; D perhaps matches TRBD1 (5 bases). TRBV23-1 counts as an open reading frame of uncertain function. The CDR3 consists of 13 residues. Deletions cut 0 bases from V and 13 bases from J, with 16 bases between. CDR3 sequence (DNA): TGCGCCAGCAGTCAATCTGTTTCAGGGTCGGACTACTTC. Protein product: CASSQSVSGSDYF.

This clone showed up just a few times. This chain joins TRBV5-1 and TRBJ1-6, with D perhaps TRBD1 (5 bases). The germline V gene encodes CDR1 SGHRS and CDR2 YFSETQ. V was shortened by 0 bases and J by 9 bases, with 19 bases between the two germline ends. CDR3 length: 17 amino acids. CDR3 loop: CASSLGGAGTTGSPLHF. The CDR3 DNA sequence: TGCGCCAGCAGCTTGGGAGGAGCCGGGACTACGGGTTCACCCCTCCACTTT.

This chain uses TRBV6-5 with TRBJ2-3, with D unresolved. This CDR3 contains 14 residues. The V end was cut by 9 bases, the J end by 2 bases, with 15 bases between. The germline V gene has CDR1 MNHEY and CDR2 SVGAGI. This chain's CDR3 is CARAGGSYTDTQYF. CDR3 DNA: TGTGCCAGGGCTGGCGGCAGCTACACAGATACGCAGTATTTT.

The V and J genes are TRBV6-6 and TRBJ1-5; D call uncertain. This CDR3 has 14 amino acids. V lost 6 bases, J lost 4 bases, and 13 bases lay in between. The germline CDR1 and CDR2 sequences are MNHNY and SVGAGI (reference sequence). CDR3: CASSPSTKNQPQHF. CDR3 coding DNA: TGTGCCAGCAGCCCTAGCACCAAAAATCAGCCCCAGCATTTT.

This clone was observed a handful of times. The DNA of the CDR3 is TGCGCCAGCACCCACGTGGCTACAGGGGGCTACTACGAGCAGTACTTC. It yields the protein CASTHVATGGYYEQYF. This chain links TRBV5-1 with TRBJ2-7; 9 bases map to TRBD1. CDR3 length: 16 amino acids. The V gene end was trimmed by 6 bases and the J gene end by 3 bases; junction bases not matched to a gene: 13. CDR1 is SGHRS, CDR2 YFSETQ, per germline.

This clone was seen a handful of times. The chain couples TRBV15 to TRBJ1-5; 8 bases line up with TRBD1. Trimming at V came to 5 bases and at J to 2 bases, leaving 14 bases not matched to a gene. The germline gives CDR1 LNHNV, CDR2 YYDKDF (reference sequence). The CDR3 spans 18 residues. CDR3 in amino acids: CATSAPDRGSRGNQPQHF. In nucleotides, the CDR3 is TGTGCCACCAGCGCACCCGACAGGGGCAGCCGGGGCAATCAGCCCCAGCATTTT.

Within the sample, this clone is medium-sized. The chain carries TRBV28 and TRBJ2-4, with D possibly being TRBD1 (6 bases). V gave up 7 bases and J gave up 0 bases, with 13 bases separating them. The CDR3 is 15 amino acids. Germline V gene lookup returns CDR1 MDHEN and CDR2 SYDVKM. CDR3 DNA: TGTGCCAGCATCTCAGGGGCGCTAGCCAAAAACATTCAGTACTTC. Protein sequence: CASISGALAKNIQYF.